Presented here are 25 T cell receptor beta chains from one specimen sequenced in a study of cytomegalovirus exposure and HLA in healthy donors. PCR used 60 Vbeta primers and 13 Jbeta primers. Here immunoSEQ multiplex PCR was the method, and the copy in TCRdb shows in-frame clones only, minus some. The profile shows some 100,000 clones, 80% to 90% of them singletons. The sequencing input was PBMCs. The receptors stem from a woman aged 18-30 years in good health and CMV-seronegative.

This clone appeared a few times. J is TRBJ2-7 and V is TRBV7-3; 7 bases map to TRBD2. The trim removed 3 bases at V and 0 bases at J, leaving 5 bases unmatched. CDR1 and CDR2 (germline): SGHTA, FQGTGA. There are 15 residues in the CDR3. The CDR3 sequence is CASSLLAESSYEQYF. CDR3 nucleotides: TGTGCCAGCAGCTTGCTAGCGGAGAGCTCCTACGAGCAGTACTTC.

This clone was counted a few times. V and J are TRBV6-6 and TRBJ1-1; D is possibly TRBD1 (5 bases). This CDR3 has 14 amino acids. Trimming shortened V by 3 bases and J by 1 base, and 9 bases separated the two germline ends. CDR1 MNHNY and CDR2 SVGAGI come from the germline V gene (reference sequence). The CDR3 DNA follows: TGTGCCAGCAGTTATCAGGGAGGGAACACTGAAGCTTTCTTT. It yields the protein CASSYQGGNTEAFF.

The chain uses TRBV6-5 and TRBJ1-1, with 7 bases fitting TRBD1. V was clipped by 6 bases and J by 3 bases; unmatched bases: 7. The CDR3 runs to 14 residues. Germline V gene data show CDR1 as MNHEY and CDR2 as SVGAGI. CDR3 amino acids: CASSPHDRDTEAFF. CDR3 DNA sequence: TGTGCCAGCAGCCCGCATGACAGGGACACTGAAGCTTTCTTT.

The chain recombines TRBV4-3 with TRBJ2-3, with TRBD2 matching over 10 bases. Germline assignment: CDR1 LGHNA and CDR2 YSLEER. The length of the CDR3 is 16 residues. V lost 4 bases to trimming and J lost 6 bases; unmatched junction nucleotides: 10. The CDR3, as DNA: TGCGCCAGCAGCCCTAGGGCTAGCGGGGGAGGGGATACGCAGTATTTT. Encoded protein: CASSPRASGGGDTQYF.

J is TRBJ2-5 and V is TRBV16, with 7 bases lining up with TRBD1. The J call may be incorrect, as the DNA end agrees better with TRBJ2-7. The CDR3 is 13 residues long. Germline loops: CDR1 KGHSY, CDR2 FQNENV. The chain's CDR3 is CASSPGQSYEQYF. In DNA, the CDR3 is TGTGCCAGCAGCCCGGGACAGAGCTACGAGCAGTACTTC.

V gene TRBV7-9 combines with J gene TRBJ2-5; TRBD1 matches 8 bases. Germline CDR1 and CDR2: SEHNR and FQNEAQ (reference sequence). CDR3 size: 16 residues. The V and J ends lost 1 base and 5 bases, in that order; junction bases with no gene match: 9. CDR3 residues: CASSLGQGRSWETQYF. CDR3 nucleotides: TGTGCCAGCAGCTTAGGACAGGGGCGTTCGTGGGAGACCCAGTACTTC.

This chain joins TRBV29-1 and TRBJ2-7, with a possible D match to TRBD1 (5 bases). Trimming took off 6 bases at V and 1 base at J, with 13 bases between the two ends. This CDR3 spans 13 amino acids. CDR1 is SQVTM and CDR2 is ANQGSEA in the germline V gene. In DNA, the CDR3 is TGCAGCGTACTCACAGGAAAGTCCTACGAGCAGTACTTC. Protein: CSVLTGKSYEQYF.

The rearrangement uses TRBV7-2 and TRBJ2-2; perhaps TRBD2 as D (7 bases). CDR1 and CDR2 (germline): SGHTA, FQGNSA. Trimming removed 1 base at V and 3 bases at J, with 9 bases between. This CDR3 spans 15 amino acids. CDR3 nucleotide sequence: TGTGCCAGCAGCTTAGGGGGGGGCGACACCGGGGAGCTGTTTTTT. It yields the protein CASSLGGGDTGELFF.

V and J are TRBV4-3 and TRBJ2-2, with D possibly TRBD1 on 5 matching bases. Germline V gene data show CDR1 as LGHNA and CDR2 as YSLEER. The V gene lost 4 bases and the J gene lost 0 bases, with 15 bases spanning the gap. CDR3 size: 17 residues. The CDR3 sequence: CASSLGIDRTNTGELFF. The CDR3, as DNA: TGCGCCAGCAGCCTAGGAATCGACAGAACGAACACCGGGGAGCTGTTTTTT.

This clone was counted a single time. The gene calls are TRBV27 and TRBJ1-5; D is possibly TRBD1 (5 bases). Germline assignment: CDR1 MNHEY and CDR2 SMNVEV (reference sequence). This CDR3 region has 14 residues. V gave up 3 bases and J gave up 3 bases, with 9 bases separating them. Written as DNA, the CDR3 is TGTGCCAGCAGTTTGGGGGGGATCAATCAGCCCCAGCATTTT. Protein product: CASSLGGINQPQHF.

J is TRBJ2-2 and V is TRBV12-5; 9 nucleotides agree with TRBD2. CDR3 size: 17 residues. V lost 4 bases and J lost 7; bases outside the gene matches: 13. CDR1 and CDR2 (germline): LGHNT, FRNRAP. The CDR3 protein is CASGSPAAGGQGGELFF. For the CDR3, the DNA is TGTGCTAGTGGTTCCCCCGCGGCGGGGGGGCAGGGCGGGGAGCTGTTTTTT.

This clone was counted only a few times. J is TRBJ2-7 and V is TRBV2; no definite D call. The CDR3 loop spans 12 amino acids. V was trimmed by 4 bases and J by 2 bases, leaving 6 bases between them. Germline values: CDR1 SNHLY, CDR2 FYNNEI. The CDR3 DNA reads as TGTGCCAGCAGTGTAACAGCCTACGAGCAGTACTTC. It yields the protein CASSVTAYEQYF. Combining the CDR3 with reference TRBV2 and TRBJ2-7 gives the whole variable domain EPEVTQTPSHQVTQMGQEVILRCVPISNHLYFYWYRQILGQKVEFLVSFYNNEISEKSEIFDDQFSVERPDGSNFTLKIRSTKLEDSAMYFCASSVTAYEQYFGPGTRLTVT.

The gene calls are TRBV6-4 and TRBJ2-1, with D maybe TRBD2 (6 bases). The CDR3 has 15 residues. Germline values: CDR1 MRHNA, CDR2 SNTAGT. Trimming left V 7 bases short and J 10 bases short, with 23 bases between. CDR3 sequence reads: CASTPGLQPGEEQFF. CDR3 in DNA: TGTGCCAGCACCCCGGGACTCCAGCCGGGCGAAGAGCAGTTCTTC.

On this clone itself: Its ends do not fully match the called genes, so a read error is possible. V gene TRBV7-7 combines with J gene TRBJ2-7, with D possibly TRBD2 on 6 matching bases. Germline V CDR1 and CDR2: SSHAT, FNYEAQ (reference sequence). The CDR3 has 13 residues. The CDR3 region is CASSLGLNYEQYF. The CDR3, as DNA: TGTGCTAGCAGCTTAGGACTAAACTACGAGCAGTACTTC.

V gene TRBV10-3 combines with J gene TRBJ2-1; TRBD2 is a possible D gene (6 bases). This CDR3 spans 15 amino acids. Trimming removed 0 bases at V and 5 bases at J, with 11 bases between. From germline, CDR1 is ENHRY and CDR2 SYGVKD. The chain's CDR3 is CAISESVGGNNEQFF. The CDR3 DNA sequence: TGTGCCATCAGTGAGTCTGTCGGGGGAAACAATGAGCAGTTCTTC.

The chain links TRBV6-1 to TRBJ1-1; unclear D gene. This CDR3 is built from 14 residues. The V end lost 1 base, the J end lost 4 bases, and 10 bases lay between the germline ends. Germline V gives CDR1 MNHNS, CDR2 SASEGT. The CDR3 loop reads CASSEGGPVTEAFF. In DNA form, the CDR3 reads TGTGCCAGCAGTGAAGGAGGGCCTGTCACTGAAGCTTTCTTT.

The chain joins TRBV9 to TRBJ2-3; 14 positions match TRBD2. The CDR3 has 20 amino acids. The trim removed 0 bases at V and 2 bases at J, leaving 11 bases unmatched. The V gene's germline CDR1 is SGDLS and CDR2 YYNGEE. CDR3 DNA sequence: TGTGCCAGCAGCGTAGAAACCGGACTAGCGGGGGGATTTACCACAGATACGCAGTATTTT. The encoded protein is CASSVETGLAGGFTTDTQYF.

This clone was recorded only once. Here the CDR3 reads CASSVGGQGVEQYF. CDR3 bases: TGTGCCAGCAGCGTAGGGGGACAGGGTGTCGAGCAGTACTTC. This rearrangement joins TRBV9 to TRBJ2-7; the match to TRBD1 covers 9 bases. The trim removed 0 bases at V and 6 bases at J, leaving 4 bases unmatched. Per germline, CDR1 SGDLS and CDR2 YYNGEE. CDR3 length: 14 amino acids.

This clone has more than one count but fewer than ten. The V gene is TRBV4-3, the J gene TRBJ2-2; perhaps TRBD2 as D (6 bases). V was trimmed by 1 base and J by 5 bases, leaving 11 bases between them. Per germline, CDR1 LGHNA and CDR2 YSLEER. The CDR3 contains 15 residues. The DNA for the CDR3 is TGCGCCAGCAGCCAAGGCGGGACGCATACCGGGGAGCTGTTTTTT. This translates into CASSQGGTHTGELFF.

This sequence joins TRBV30 and TRBJ1-4; D possibly corresponds to TRBD1 (5 bases). CDR3 size: 13 residues. Trimming shortened V by 8 bases and J by 0 bases, and 10 bases separated the two germline ends. The germline V gene has CDR1 GTSNPN and CDR2 SVGIG (reference sequence). DNA for the CDR3: TGTGCCGGGGCACACTCAACTAATGAAAAACTGTTTTTT. Encoded protein: CAGAHSTNEKLFF.

This sequence joins TRBV19 and TRBJ2-5, with D maybe TRBD2 (5 bases). CDR3 length equals 18 residues. Per the germline V gene, CDR1 is LNHDA and CDR2 is SQIVND (reference sequence). V shed 5 bases and J shed 2 bases, with 24 bases lying between them. The CDR3 sequence: CASSSGLDHGFLQETQYF. The CDR3 nucleotides are TGTGCCAGTAGTTCAGGACTCGACCACGGTTTCTTACAAGAGACCCAGTACTTC.

The rearrangement uses TRBV18 and TRBJ2-4; 8 bases agree with TRBD2. The germline V gene has CDR1 KGHSH and CDR2 LQKENI. The V segment lost 5 bases and the J segment 1 base; nucleotides outside the gene matches: 10. The CDR3 contains 17 residues. As DNA, the CDR3 is TGTGCCAGCTCAAAGGCGGGGGGCCGGAAGGCCAAAAACATTCAGTACTTC. It is translated as CASSKAGGRKAKNIQYF.

V and J are TRBV6-6 and TRBJ2-7, with TRBD1 identical over 7 bases. Germline V lookup: CDR1 MNHNY, CDR2 SVGAGI (reference sequence). The CDR3 length is 13 residues. Trimming took 6 bases from V and 3 from J; bases not matched to a gene: 5. Here the CDR3 reads CASRGDRDYEQYF. The CDR3 DNA sequence: TGTGCCAGCAGGGGCGACAGGGACTACGAGCAGTACTTC.

The chain links TRBV14 to TRBJ1-6, with 7 nucleotides matching TRBD1. Germline CDR1 SGHDN, CDR2 FVKESK. The CDR3 has 15 residues. V was pared by 3 bases and J by 6 bases, with 5 bases of the junction left unmatched. CDR3 in DNA: TGTGCCAGCAGCCACAGGGACAGACTTAATTCACCCCTCCACTTT. Protein sequence: CASSHRDRLNSPLHF.

The gene calls are TRBV29-1 and TRBJ2-1; D perhaps matches TRBD2 (5 bases). The CDR3 is 14 residues long. Germline CDR1 SQVTM, CDR2 ANQGSEA. Trimming took off 0 bases at V and 0 bases at J, with 6 bases between the two ends. CDR3 amino acids: CSVEEGSSYNEQFF. As DNA, the CDR3 is TGCAGCGTTGAAGAAGGGAGCTCCTACAATGAGCAGTTCTTC.